The 26 T cell receptor beta chains below come from one sample, sequenced in a study of patients and donors after allogeneic stem cell transplantation. MiXCR, applied by TCRdb to the RT-PCR reads, yields one record per CDR3 protein. Of approximately 170,000 distinct CDR3 sequences listed, about a quarter are singletons. Sequencing used blood, either unsorted or a sorted T cell fraction (not recorded which). The receptors come from a human donor who was either an allogeneic HSCT recipient or a stem cell or donor lymphocyte infusion donor (not recorded which). It is not recorded whose cells these are; they may come from a transplant donor.

This chain uses TRBV7-2 with TRBJ2-7, with TRBD2 identical over 13 bases. The CDR3 has 15 residues. Per germline, CDR1 SGHTA and CDR2 FQGNSA. Trimming removed 3 bases from V and 3 bases from J; junction bases left unmatched: 2. The CDR3 DNA reads as TGTGCCAGCAGCTTGTGGACTAGCGGGAGCTACGAGCAGTACTTC. Its protein is CASSLWTSGSYEQYF.

This clonotype was found a few times. The V gene is TRBV5-1, the J gene TRBJ1-3, with a possible D match to TRBD1 (5 bases). Germline assignment: CDR1 SGHRS and CDR2 YFSETQ. V lost 4 bases and J lost 4, with 12 bases in between. This CDR3 spans 14 amino acids. The CDR3 DNA sequence: TGCGCCAGCAGCCTTGGAACAGGAGGAAACACCATATATTTT. Protein sequence: CASSLGTGGNTIYF.

The genes are TRBV5-1 and TRBJ2-5; maybe TRBD2 (6 bases). V gave up 4 bases and J gave up 1 base, with 14 bases separating them. CDR1 is SGHRS and CDR2 is YFSETQ in the germline V gene. The CDR3 extends over 15 amino acids. The CDR3 DNA sequence: TGCGCCAGCAGCAATGGGGGACTCCCCCAAGAGACCCAGTACTTC. Residues: CASSNGGLPQETQYF. Drawing the rest from reference TRBV5-1 and TRBJ2-5, the complete variable domain is KAGVTQTPRYLIKTRGQQVTLSCSPISGHRSVSWYQQTPGQGLQFLFEYFSETQRNKGNFPGRFSGRQFSNSRSEMNVSTLELGDSALYLCASSNGGLPQETQYFGPGTRLLVL.

The rearrangement links TRBV7-2 to TRBJ2-1, with D perhaps TRBD2 (6 bases). The V end lost 1 base, the J end lost 7 bases, and 17 bases lay between the germline ends. The CDR3 spans 16 residues. Germline values: CDR1 SGHTA, CDR2 FQGNSA. The CDR3 loop is CASSLEASASGNEQFF. The DNA for the CDR3 is TGTGCCAGCAGCTTAGAGGCTAGCGCGAGTGGAAATGAGCAGTTCTTC.

The CDR3 DNA sequence: TGTGCCAGCAGTTTTGGAGTGCAGATAAACACCGGGGAGCTGTTTTTT. Its translation is CASSFGVQINTGELFF. The chain has TRBV12-3 or TRBV12-4 and TRBJ2-2, with D hard to call. This CDR3 has 16 residues. The V end lost 3 bases, the J end lost 2 bases, and 13 bases lay between the germline ends.

This chain connects TRBV5-1 to TRBJ2-2; a possible D gene is TRBD1 (6 bases). There are 16 residues in the CDR3. Trimming pared 0 bases from V and 7 bases from J, leaving 16 bases between. Germline lookup yields CDR1 SGHRS and CDR2 YFSETQ. CDR3 sequence: CASSLGSGAMNGELFF. CDR3 bases: TGCGCCAGCAGCTTGGGCTCAGGGGCGATGAACGGGGAGCTGTTTTTT.

The chain employs TRBV12-3 or TRBV12-4 and TRBJ1-1, with a tentative D call TRBD1 (5 bases). V dropped 7 bases and J dropped 1 base, with 13 bases sitting between them. The CDR3 spans 14 residues. CDR3 in amino acids: CASTWGSGNTEAFF. In DNA, the CDR3 is TGTGCCAGCACGTGGGGCAGTGGGAACACTGAAGCTTTCTTT.

This clonotype was seen a handful of times. The gene calls are TRBV24-1 and TRBJ2-3; D is uncertain. Trimming removed 6 bases from V and 0 bases from J, with 9 bases in between. The CDR3 length is 14 residues. CDR1 and CDR2 (germline): KGHDR, SFDVKD. CDR3 in DNA: TGTGCCACCAGTCTTCCAGCTAGCACAGATACGCAGTATTTT. It codes for CATSLPASTDTQYF.

The chain has TRBV7-3 and TRBJ2-2; 11 bases are a match to TRBD2. Germline CDR1 and CDR2: SGHTA and FQGTGA. V lost 2 bases, J lost 0 bases, and 5 bases stayed unmatched. The CDR3 extends over 18 amino acids. Here the CDR3 reads CASSLPGLADANTGELFF. The CDR3 DNA sequence: TGTGCCAGCAGCTTACCGGGACTAGCGGATGCGAACACCGGGGAGCTGTTTTTT.

The genes are TRBV25-1 and TRBJ1-5; D is ambiguous. V lost 1 base to trimming and J lost 0 bases, with 7 bases between them. Germline CDR1 MGHDK, CDR2 SYGVNS. This CDR3 comprises 15 residues. In nucleotides, the CDR3 is TGTGCCAGCAGTGAATCTGGCTATAGCAATCAGCCCCAGCATTTT. Translating it yields CASSESGYSNQPQHF.

This clonotype showed up just a few times. The V call is TRBV12-3 or TRBV12-4, the J call TRBJ2-1; the D gene is possibly TRBD1 (6 bases). Trimming shortened V by 10 bases and J by 2 bases, and 15 bases separated the two germline ends. This CDR3 contains 14 residues. The CDR3 nucleotides are TGTGCCACCCAAGGGGGTGCCACCTACAATGAGCAGTTCTTC. This sequence encodes CATQGGATYNEQFF.

This clonotype was observed a few times. The rearrangement joins TRBV20-1 to TRBJ2-3; 13 bases are a match to TRBD2. This CDR3 is 15 amino acids long. CDR1 DFQATT and CDR2 SNEGSKA come from the germline V gene (reference sequence). V lost 4 bases, J lost 3 bases, and 4 bases stayed unmatched. CDR3 DNA sequence: TGCAGTGCTAATTCGGGACTAGCGGGGACAGATACGCAGTATTTT. Translating gives CSANSGLAGTDTQYF.

The chain combines TRBV7-7 with TRBJ2-3; D might be TRBD2 (7 bases). The CDR3 loop spans 15 amino acids. CDR1 SSHAT and CDR2 FNYEAQ come from the germline V gene (reference sequence). V was clipped by 3 bases and J by 5 bases, with 15 bases between them. CDR3 loop: CASSLGVGGGDTQYF. The CDR3 DNA reads as TGTGCCAGCAGCTTGGGCGTGGGAGGGGGAGATACGCAGTATTTT.

This clonotype was observed a handful of times. The V gene is TRBV7-9, the J gene TRBJ2-7; 8 bases fit TRBD2. The V gene end was trimmed by 1 base and the J gene end by 3 bases; junction bases not matched to a gene: 5. The V gene's germline CDR1 is SEHNR and CDR2 FQNEAQ (reference sequence). The CDR3 sequence is 15 residues long. The CDR3 DNA follows: TGTGCCAGCAGCTTAGGCGGGACTAGGAGCTACGAGCAGTACTTC. The encoded protein is CASSLGGTRSYEQYF.

This sequence joins TRBV12-3 or TRBV12-4 and TRBJ1-3; no clear D gene. The V and J ends lost 3 bases and 1 base respectively, with 7 bases between them. The CDR3 runs to 14 residues. In nucleotides, the CDR3 is TGTGCCAGCAGTTTCCTTCGGTCTGGAAACACCATATATTTT. It is translated as CASSFLRSGNTIYF.

In its sample, this clonotype was seen many times. The chain has TRBV20-1 and TRBJ1-1; 8 nucleotides match TRBD1. This CDR3 spans 11 amino acids. Per germline, CDR1 DFQATT and CDR2 SNEGSKA (reference sequence). The trim removed 6 bases at V and 4 bases at J, leaving 1 base unmatched. DNA for the CDR3: TGCAGTGCCCAGGGGGCCACTGAAGCTTTCTTT. It yields the protein CSAQGATEAFF.

In this sample, this clonotype turned up a few times. CDR3 nucleotide sequence: TGCAGCGTTGAGAGCGGGAGGGGGGACAATGAGCAGTTCTTC. It is translated as CSVESGRGDNEQFF. The chain is built from TRBV29-1 and TRBJ2-1; 10 bases fit TRBD2. Germline loops: CDR1 SQVTM, CDR2 ANQGSEA. The CDR3 runs to 14 residues. V lost 3 bases, J lost 5 bases, and 4 bases stayed unmatched.

The chain carries TRBV14 and TRBJ2-1; 12 bases line up with TRBD2. The CDR3 totals 14 residues. J lost 9 bases, V lost 6 bases, and 6 bases had no gene match. In germline, CDR1 is SGHDN, CDR2 FVKESK. CDR3 in DNA: TGTGCCAGCAGAACTAGCGGGAGGAGTTTTGAGCAGTTCTTC. Encoded protein: CASRTSGRSFEQFF.

The V call is TRBV12-3 or TRBV12-4, the J call TRBJ2-2; the match to TRBD1 covers 11 bases. J gave up 5 bases and V 6 bases, and 5 bases lay outside the gene matches. CDR3 size: 15 residues. CDR3 sequence: CASSGQGAYTGELFF. The CDR3 DNA is TGTGCCAGCAGCGGACAGGGGGCGTATACCGGGGAGCTGTTTTTT.

The chain has TRBV12-3 or TRBV12-4 and TRBJ2-1, with D uncertain. Trimming left V 5 bases short and J 8 bases short, with 10 bases between. The CDR3 consists of 12 residues. CDR3 region: CASSPLVDEQFF. CDR3 bases: TGTGCCAGCAGTCCCCTTGTGGATGAGCAGTTCTTC.

CDR3 residues: CASSQDTSGRASEQFF. The DNA of the CDR3 is TGCGCCAGCAGCCAAGATACTAGCGGGAGGGCCAGTGAGCAGTTCTTC. This rearrangement joins TRBV4-3 to TRBJ2-1, with 13 bases matching TRBD2. Per germline, CDR1 LGHNA and CDR2 YSLEER. V lost 0 bases to trimming and J lost 9 bases; unmatched junction nucleotides: 5. This CDR3 is built from 16 residues.

The chain recombines TRBV5-4 with TRBJ2-3; D is unclear. The V end was cut by 3 bases, the J end by 6 bases, with 11 bases between. The V gene's germline CDR1 is SGHNT and CDR2 YYREEE (reference sequence). CDR3 size: 13 residues. In DNA form, the CDR3 reads TGTGCCAGCAGCTCACAGTACACGGATACGCAGTATTTT. It is translated as CASSSQYTDTQYF.

The chain's CDR3 is CASRKRVGIYEQYF. The CDR3 DNA follows: TGTGCCAGCAGGAAGAGGGTGGGAATCTACGAGCAGTACTTC. The rearrangement joins TRBV2 to TRBJ2-7; TRBD2 is a possible D gene (5 bases). The CDR3 runs to 14 residues. Per the germline V gene, CDR1 is SNHLY and CDR2 is FYNNEI. Trimming left V 6 bases short and J 3 bases short, with 15 bases between.

The chain joins TRBV9 to TRBJ2-5, with TRBD2 as a possible D gene (6 bases). V was cut by 4 bases and J by 1 base, with 17 bases left in between. This CDR3 is 16 amino acids long. CDR1 SGDLS and CDR2 YYNGEE come from the germline V gene. Here the CDR3 reads CASSTHRAGPQETQYF. The DNA of the CDR3 is TGTGCCAGCAGCACCCACCGAGCGGGCCCCCAAGAGACCCAGTACTTC.

This clonotype was seen more than once but under ten times. The genes are TRBV5-6 and TRBJ1-1; no clear D gene. This CDR3 region has 13 residues. Germline lookup yields CDR1 SGHDT and CDR2 YYEEEE. V lost 2 bases, J lost 5 bases, and 10 bases lay in between. The CDR3 nucleotides are TGTGCCAGCAGCTTAAGAGGGAGGACTGAAGCTTTCTTT. Its protein is CASSLRGRTEAFF.

Comments on this clonotype: A read error may produce the germline difference seen at one junction end. CDR3 amino acids: CTSSFPNQPQHF. The DNA for the CDR3 is TGTACCAGCAGTTTTCCCAATCAGCCCCAGCATTTT. This sequence joins TRBV6-6 and TRBJ1-5; D is unclear. CDR1 and CDR2 from the germline V gene are MNHNY and SVGAGI (reference sequence). This CDR3 has 12 residues.